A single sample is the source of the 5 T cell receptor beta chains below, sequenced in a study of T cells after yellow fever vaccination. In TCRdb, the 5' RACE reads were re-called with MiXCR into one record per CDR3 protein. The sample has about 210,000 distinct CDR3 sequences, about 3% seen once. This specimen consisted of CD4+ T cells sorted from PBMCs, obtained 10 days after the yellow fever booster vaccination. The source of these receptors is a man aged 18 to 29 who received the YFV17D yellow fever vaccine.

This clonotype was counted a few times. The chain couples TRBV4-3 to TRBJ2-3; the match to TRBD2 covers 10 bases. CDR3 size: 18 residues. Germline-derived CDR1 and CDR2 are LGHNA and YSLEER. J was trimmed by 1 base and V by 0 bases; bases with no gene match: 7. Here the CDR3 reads CASSQEGAGGVRTDTQYF. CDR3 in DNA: TGCGCCAGCAGCCAAGAGGGAGCGGGGGGGGTTCGCACAGATACGCAGTATTTT.

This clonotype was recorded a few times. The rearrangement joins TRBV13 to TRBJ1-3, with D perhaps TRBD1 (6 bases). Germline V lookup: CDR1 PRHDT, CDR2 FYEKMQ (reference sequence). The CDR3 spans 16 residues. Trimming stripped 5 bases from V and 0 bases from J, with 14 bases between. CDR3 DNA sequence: TGTGCCAGCAGCGCGCGTAGCAGGGGCTCTGGAAACACCATATATTTT. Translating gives CASSARSRGSGNTIYF.

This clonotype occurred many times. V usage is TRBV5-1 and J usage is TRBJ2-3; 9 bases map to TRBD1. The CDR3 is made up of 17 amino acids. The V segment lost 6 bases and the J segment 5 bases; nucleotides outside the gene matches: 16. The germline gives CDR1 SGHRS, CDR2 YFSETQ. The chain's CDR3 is CASTYGGTGLAGDTQYF. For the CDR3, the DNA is TGCGCCAGCACCTACGGAGGGACAGGGCTGGCGGGAGATACGCAGTATTTT.

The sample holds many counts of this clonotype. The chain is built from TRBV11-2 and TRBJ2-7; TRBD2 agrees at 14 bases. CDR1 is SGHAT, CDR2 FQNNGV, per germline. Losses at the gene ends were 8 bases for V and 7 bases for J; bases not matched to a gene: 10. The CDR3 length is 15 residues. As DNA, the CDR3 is TGTGCCAGCTGCGACCGACTAGCGGGGGGGCCGGAGCAGTACTTC. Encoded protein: CASCDRLAGGPEQYF.

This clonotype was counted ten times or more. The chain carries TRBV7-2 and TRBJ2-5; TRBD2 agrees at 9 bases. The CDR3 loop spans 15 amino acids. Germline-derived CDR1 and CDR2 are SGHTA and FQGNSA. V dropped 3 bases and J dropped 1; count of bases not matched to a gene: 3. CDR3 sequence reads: CASSFGLATQETQYF. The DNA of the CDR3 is TGTGCCAGCAGCTTCGGACTAGCGACCCAAGAGACCCAGTACTTC. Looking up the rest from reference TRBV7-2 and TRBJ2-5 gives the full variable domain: GAGVSQSPSNKVTEKGKDVELRCDPISGHTALYWYRQSLGQGLEFLIYFQGNSAPDKSGLPSDRFSAERTGGSVSTLTIQRTQQEDSAVYLCASSFGLATQETQYFGPGTRLLVL.